These 10 T cell receptor beta chains were all obtained from the same sample, sequenced in a study of control samples from healthy donors and cancer patients. This table comes from immunoSEQ multiplex PCR, and its TCRdb copy is limited to in-frame clones, with some not included. This table has about 44,000 clones, about 87% appearing once. The sequenced material came from PBMCs. These TCRs come from a woman between 55 and 75 years old with lung cancer.

This clone was seen just once. The V call is TRBV19, the J call TRBJ2-5; D may match TRBD1 or TRBD2 (6 bases each). The length of the CDR3 is 14 residues. Trimming took 6 bases from V and 4 from J, leaving 15 bases between them. Germline values: CDR1 LNHDA, CDR2 SQIVND (reference sequence). For the CDR3, the DNA is TGTGCCAGTAGACCGGGGGCGAACGGAGAGACCCAGTACTTC. The encoded protein is CASRPGANGETQYF.

The V and J genes are TRBV9 and TRBJ2-7; D gene uncertain. Trimming took off 0 bases at V and 6 bases at J, with 16 bases between the two ends. CDR3 length equals 15 residues. Germline V lookup: CDR1 SGDLS, CDR2 YYNGEE. CDR3 protein: CASSVGAGYNSEQYF. The CDR3 DNA reads TGTGCCAGCAGCGTAGGGGCAGGCTACAACTCCGAGCAGTACTTC.

This clone showed up just once. The gene calls are TRBV7-9 and TRBJ2-2, with 10 positions matching TRBD2. Trimming removed 1 base from V and 8 bases from J; junction bases left unmatched: 7. This CDR3 comprises 16 residues. The germline gives CDR1 SEHNR, CDR2 FQNEAQ (reference sequence). The CDR3 sequence: CASSLDSGRATGELFF. The CDR3 nucleotides read TGTGCCAGCAGCTTAGACAGCGGGAGGGCCACTGGGGAGCTGTTTTTT.

As DNA, the CDR3 is TGTGCCAGCAGCTTAGTTACTAGCGGGCGGTACGAGCAGTACTTC. The encoded protein is CASSLVTSGRYEQYF. The J gene is TRBJ2-7, the V gene TRBV11-1; 9 bases agree with TRBD2. Per germline, CDR1 SGHAT and CDR2 FQDESV (reference sequence). The trim removed 1 base at V and 4 bases at J, leaving 5 bases unmatched. This CDR3 has 15 residues.

The chain joins TRBV10-3 to TRBJ1-4; TRBD1 might be the D (5 bases). The CDR3 runs 15 residues. Germline CDR1 ENHRY, CDR2 SYGVKD. V dropped 10 bases and J dropped 2 bases, with 17 bases sitting between them. The chain's CDR3 is CATGTPRGTNEKLFF. In DNA form, the CDR3 reads TGTGCCACCGGGACTCCTCGAGGGACTAATGAAAAACTGTTTTTT.

V is TRBV27 and J is TRBJ1-2; D not resolved. V lost 3 bases and J 6 bases, leaving 14 bases between the germline ends. Germline assignment: CDR1 MNHEY and CDR2 SMNVEV (reference sequence). The length of the CDR3 is 14 residues. CDR3 protein: CASSFLGGSDGYTF. In DNA form, the CDR3 reads TGTGCCAGCAGTTTTCTCGGAGGGTCGGATGGCTACACCTTC.

The chain uses TRBV5-6 and TRBJ2-5; a possible D gene is TRBD2 (6 bases). Germline V gene lookup returns CDR1 SGHDT and CDR2 YYEEEE. Between the trimmed V and J ends, which lost 0 bases and 1 base, there was a span of 16 bases. This CDR3 comprises 17 residues. The CDR3 reads CASSLAGGSLLQETQYF. The CDR3 DNA reads as TGTGCCAGCAGCTTGGCCGGGGGATCTCTCCTCCAAGAGACCCAGTACTTC.

The rearrangement uses TRBV11-2 and TRBJ1-4; D not resolved. CDR1 is SGHAT and CDR2 is FQNNGV in the germline V gene. Between the trimmed V and J ends, which lost 0 bases and 5 bases, there was a span of 10 bases. The CDR3 has 15 residues. The CDR3 nucleotides read TGTGCCAGCAGCTTAGATTTGGCCTCAAATGAAAAACTGTTTTTT. It encodes CASSLDLASNEKLFF.

V gene TRBV4-2 combines with J gene TRBJ1-1; no reliable D call. The CDR3 has 18 amino acids. Looked up from germline, CDR1 is LGHNA and CDR2 is YNFKEQ. V was trimmed by 0 bases and J by 0 bases, leaving 17 bases between them. In nucleotides, the CDR3 is TGTGCCAGCAGCCAAGATGTCTTTCGGGGAAGCATGAACACTGAAGCTTTCTTT. Translated: CASSQDVFRGSMNTEAFF.

The chain uses TRBV19 and TRBJ1-6; 7 nucleotides match TRBD1. Per germline, CDR1 LNHDA and CDR2 SQIVND (reference sequence). The trim removed 7 bases at V and 7 bases at J, leaving 7 bases unmatched. The CDR3 length is 14 residues. Written as DNA, the CDR3 is TGTGCCAGTACCCCCGGGACAGCAAATTCACCCCTCCACTTT. It specifies CASTPGTANSPLHF.